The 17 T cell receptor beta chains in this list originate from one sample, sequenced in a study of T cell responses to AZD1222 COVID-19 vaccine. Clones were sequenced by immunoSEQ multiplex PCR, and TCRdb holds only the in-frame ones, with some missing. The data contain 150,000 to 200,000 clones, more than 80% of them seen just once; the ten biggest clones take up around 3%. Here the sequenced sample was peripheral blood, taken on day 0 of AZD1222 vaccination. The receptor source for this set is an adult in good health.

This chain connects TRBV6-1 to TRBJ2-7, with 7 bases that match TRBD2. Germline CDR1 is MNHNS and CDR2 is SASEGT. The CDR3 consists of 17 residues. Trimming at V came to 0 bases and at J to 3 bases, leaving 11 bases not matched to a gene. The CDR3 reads CASSEAGWREWGYEQYF. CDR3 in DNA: TGTGCCAGCAGTGAAGCTGGTTGGCGGGAGTGGGGCTACGAGCAGTACTTC.

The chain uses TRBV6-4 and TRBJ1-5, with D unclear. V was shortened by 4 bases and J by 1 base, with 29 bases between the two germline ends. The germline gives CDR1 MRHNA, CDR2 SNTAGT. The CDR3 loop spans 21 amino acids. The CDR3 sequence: CASSASNWVPLSIYSNQPQHF. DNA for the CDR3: TGTGCCAGCAGTGCCTCAAATTGGGTCCCCCTATCTATATACAGCAATCAGCCCCAGCATTTT.

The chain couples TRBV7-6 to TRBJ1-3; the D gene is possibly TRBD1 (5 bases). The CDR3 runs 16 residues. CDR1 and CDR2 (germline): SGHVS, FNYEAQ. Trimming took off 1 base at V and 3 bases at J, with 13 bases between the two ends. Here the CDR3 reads CASSLGDVWDGNTIYF. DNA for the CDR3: TGTGCCAGCAGCTTAGGGGACGTTTGGGATGGAAACACCATATATTTT.

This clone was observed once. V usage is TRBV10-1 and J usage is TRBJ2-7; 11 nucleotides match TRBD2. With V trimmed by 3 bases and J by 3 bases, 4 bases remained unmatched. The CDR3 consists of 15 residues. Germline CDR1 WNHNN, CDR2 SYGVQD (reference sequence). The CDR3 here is CASSDSLAGGYEQYF. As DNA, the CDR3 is TGCGCCAGCAGTGATAGTCTAGCGGGAGGCTACGAGCAGTACTTC.

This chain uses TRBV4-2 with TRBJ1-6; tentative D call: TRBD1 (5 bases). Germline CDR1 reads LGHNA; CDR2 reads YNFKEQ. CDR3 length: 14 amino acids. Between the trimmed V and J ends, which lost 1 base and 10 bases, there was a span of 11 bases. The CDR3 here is CASSQGGDVSPLHF. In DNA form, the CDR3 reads TGTGCCAGCAGCCAAGGAGGGGACGTGTCACCCCTCCACTTT.

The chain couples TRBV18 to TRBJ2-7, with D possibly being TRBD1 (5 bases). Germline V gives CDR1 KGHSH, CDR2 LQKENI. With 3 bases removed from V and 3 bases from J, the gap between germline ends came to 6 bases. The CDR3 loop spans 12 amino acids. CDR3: CASSPDSYEQYF. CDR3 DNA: TGTGCCAGCTCACCTGACAGCTACGAGCAGTACTTC.

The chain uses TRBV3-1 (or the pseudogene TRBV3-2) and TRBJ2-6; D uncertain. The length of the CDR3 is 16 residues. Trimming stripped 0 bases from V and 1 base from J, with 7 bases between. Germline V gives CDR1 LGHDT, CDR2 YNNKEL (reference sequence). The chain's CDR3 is CASSQEGLSGANVLTF. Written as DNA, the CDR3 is TGTGCCAGCAGCCAAGAGGGGTTATCTGGGGCCAACGTCCTGACTTTC.

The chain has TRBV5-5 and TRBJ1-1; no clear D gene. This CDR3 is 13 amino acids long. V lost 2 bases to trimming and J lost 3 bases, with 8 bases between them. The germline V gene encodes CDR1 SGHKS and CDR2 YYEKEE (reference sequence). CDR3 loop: CASSFSGYTEAFF. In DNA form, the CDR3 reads TGTGCCAGCAGCTTTTCGGGGTACACTGAAGCTTTCTTT.

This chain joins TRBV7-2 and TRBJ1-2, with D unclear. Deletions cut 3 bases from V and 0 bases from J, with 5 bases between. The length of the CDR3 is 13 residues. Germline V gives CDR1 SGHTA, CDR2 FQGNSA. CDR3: CASSFSTNYGYTF. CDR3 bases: TGTGCCAGCAGCTTTAGTACTAACTATGGCTACACCTTC. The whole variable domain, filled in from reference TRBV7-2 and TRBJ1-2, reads GAGVSQSPSNKVTEKGKDVELRCDPISGHTALYWYRQSLGQGLEFLIYFQGNSAPDKSGLPSDRFSAERTGGSVSTLTIQRTQQEDSAVYLCASSFSTNYGYTFGSGTRLTVV.

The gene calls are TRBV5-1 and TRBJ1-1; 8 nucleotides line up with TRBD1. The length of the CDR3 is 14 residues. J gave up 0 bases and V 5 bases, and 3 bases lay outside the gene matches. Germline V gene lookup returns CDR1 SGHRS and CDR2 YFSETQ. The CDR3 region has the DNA TGCGCCAGCAGACTGACAGGGGTGAACACTGAAGCTTTCTTT. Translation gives CASRLTGVNTEAFF.

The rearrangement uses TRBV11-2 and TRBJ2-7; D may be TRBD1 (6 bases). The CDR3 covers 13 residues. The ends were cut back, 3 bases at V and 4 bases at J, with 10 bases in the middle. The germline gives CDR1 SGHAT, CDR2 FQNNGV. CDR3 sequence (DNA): TGTGCCAGCAGCTTGGCCAGGGGTTACGAGCAGTACTTC. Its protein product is CASSLARGYEQYF.

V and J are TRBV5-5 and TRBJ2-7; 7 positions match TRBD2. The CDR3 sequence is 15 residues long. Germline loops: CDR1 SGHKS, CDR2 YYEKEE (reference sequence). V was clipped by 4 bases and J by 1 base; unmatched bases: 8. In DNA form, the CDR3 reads TGTGCCAGCAGCGTTCCGAGCGGGGCATCCTACGAGCAGTACTTC. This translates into CASSVPSGASYEQYF.

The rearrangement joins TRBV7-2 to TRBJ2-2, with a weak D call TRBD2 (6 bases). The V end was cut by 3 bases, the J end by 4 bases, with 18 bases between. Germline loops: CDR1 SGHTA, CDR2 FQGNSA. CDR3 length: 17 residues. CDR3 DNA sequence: TGTGCCAGCAGCTTTCATAGCGGAATTTCGGTCACCGGGGAGCTGTTTTTT. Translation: CASSFHSGISVTGELFF.

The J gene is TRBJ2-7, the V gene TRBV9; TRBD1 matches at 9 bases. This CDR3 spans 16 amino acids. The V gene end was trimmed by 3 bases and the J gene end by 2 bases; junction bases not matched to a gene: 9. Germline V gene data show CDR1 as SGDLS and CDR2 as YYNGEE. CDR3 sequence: CASSARYGTGTYEQYF. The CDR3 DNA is TGTGCCAGCAGCGCCAGATACGGGACAGGGACCTACGAGCAGTACTTC. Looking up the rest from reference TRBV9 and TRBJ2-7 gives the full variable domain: DSGVTQTPKHLITATGQRVTLRCSPRSGDLSVYWYQQSLDQGLQFLIQYYNGEERAKGNILERFSAQQFPDLHSELNLSSLELGDSALYFCASSARYGTGTYEQYFGPGTRLTVT.

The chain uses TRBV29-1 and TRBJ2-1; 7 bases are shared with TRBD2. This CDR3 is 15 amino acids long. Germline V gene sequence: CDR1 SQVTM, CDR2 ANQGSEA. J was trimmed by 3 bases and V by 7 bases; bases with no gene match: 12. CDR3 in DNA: TGCAGCGGGCGGTTGGCGGGAGAGAACTACAATGAGCAGTTCTTC. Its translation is CSGRLAGENYNEQFF.

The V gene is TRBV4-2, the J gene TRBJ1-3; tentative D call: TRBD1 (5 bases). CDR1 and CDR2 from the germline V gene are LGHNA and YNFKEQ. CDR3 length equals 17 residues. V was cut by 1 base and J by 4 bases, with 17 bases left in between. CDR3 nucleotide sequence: TGTGCCAGCAGCCAAGGCGTCGGCAGGGTGGAGGGAAACACCATATATTTT. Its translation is CASSQGVGRVEGNTIYF.

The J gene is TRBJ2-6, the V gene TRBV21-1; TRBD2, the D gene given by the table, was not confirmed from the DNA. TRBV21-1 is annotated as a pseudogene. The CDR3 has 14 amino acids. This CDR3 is CASYGGSGANVLTF. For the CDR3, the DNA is TGTGCCAGCTATGGGGGGTCTGGGGCCAACGTCCTGACTTTC.